This T cell receptor beta chain comes out of a study of monozygotic twins with inflammatory bowel disease. General study results and limits: Patient repertoires may carry noise from differing immunosuppressive treatments.

Every single donor had a roughly 2.5 ml blood sample drawn. Added by template switching were UMIs that each held a 6-nucleotide sample barcode. Each CDR3 protein gets one entry in TCRdb, which reprocessed the 5' RACE reads and gives no DNA. The sample spans over 150,000 distinct CDR3 sequences; the ten largest clones claim roughly 2.3%. In the case of this clonotype: Its antigen is unidentified.

From germline, CDR1 is SGHTA and CDR2 FQGNSA. The CDR3 runs to 14 residues. Sequencing was performed on blood. This receptor was identified in a human donor with ulcerative colitis or Crohn's disease, or a healthy co-twin of an affected twin (not recorded which). This sequence joins TRBV7-2 and TRBJ2-5; lacking DNA, the TRBD1 call made by TCRdb goes unchecked. The CDR3: CASSIQGAGETQYF.